Below, one TCR beta chain is given with its context. The antigen remains undetermined. Compared with germline, one end of the junction differs, possibly owing to a read error. Time point meaning: after preoperative PTX-NDP chemotherapy. Paclitaxel-nedaplatin chemotherapy was given to patients ahead of their surgery. This specimen belongs to a study of esophageal squamous cell carcinoma under preoperative chemotherapy. In the study overall: Samples included peripheral blood T cells as well as tumor-infiltrating lymphocytes.

TCRdb ran MiXCR on the PCR reads and lists one entry per CDR3 protein. The sample has some 30,000 distinct CDR3 sequences, around 50% seen once. Study conclusions and caveats: Tumor-infiltrating lymphocytes showed no significant post-chemotherapy TCR diversity increase, unlike peripheral T cells. After paclitaxel-nedaplatin, abundant clones were more likely to contract than amplify.

Germline V gives CDR1 SGHVS, CDR2 FQNEAQ. The CDR3 has 16 residues. This sequence was found in a human donor with esophageal squamous cell carcinoma. The donor label of this sample is uncertain. This chain links TRBV7-8 with TRBJ2-4; D possibly corresponds to TRBD2 (7 bases). Sample collection occurred from a patient given preoperative chemotherapy. The CDR3 region has the DNA TGTGCGAGCCGCAACCCGGCGCGGGGGCCCGAAGACACTCAGTATTTC. Its translation: CASRNPARGPEDTQYF. Full variable domain (rest looked up from reference TRBV7-8 and TRBJ2-4): GAGVSQSPRYKVAKRGQDVALRCDPISGHVSLFWYQQALGQGPEFLTYFQNEAQLDKSGLPSDRFFAERPEGSVSTLKIQRTQQEDSAVYLCASRNPARGPEDTQYFGAGTRLSVL.